Presented here are 28 T cell receptor beta chains from one specimen sequenced in a study of blood T cell repertoires in COVID-19. The protocol was immunoSEQ multiplex PCR, while the TCRdb copy is restricted to in-frame clones and leaves out a portion. The data show approximately 170,000 clones, with 75% to 90% seen just once and 11% held by the top ten. Sequencing was performed on peripheral blood. Receptors were obtained from a human donor in a cohort sampled during active COVID-19.

The rearrangement uses TRBV6-1 and TRBJ1-2; no clear D. Germline V CDR1 and CDR2: MNHNS, SASEGT. Trimming took off 3 bases at V and 8 bases at J, with 16 bases between the two ends. The CDR3 has 14 amino acids. The chain's CDR3 is CASSDMSPPSGYTF. In nucleotides, the CDR3 is TGTGCCAGCAGTGATATGTCCCCGCCGAGCGGCTACACCTTC.

This clone was found once. This chain uses TRBV19 with TRBJ1-1; D possibly corresponds to TRBD1 (6 bases). The V end lost 6 bases, the J end lost 1 base, and 12 bases lay between the germline ends. The CDR3 extends over 14 amino acids. CDR1 and CDR2 (germline): LNHDA, SQIVND (reference sequence). The DNA of the CDR3 is TGTGCCAGTAGCTCTCGACAGGCGAACACTGAAGCTTTCTTT. This codes for CASSSRQANTEAFF.

A remark on this clone: Other DNA sequences of this sample code for an identical CDR3. This chain links TRBV12-5 with TRBJ2-2; D might be TRBD2 (7 bases). This CDR3 is built from 19 residues. Germline CDR1 reads LGHNT; CDR2 reads FRNRAP. V was shortened by 5 bases and J by 5 bases, with 27 bases between the two germline ends. CDR3 sequence reads: CASGPDRGGGTYRTGELFF. The CDR3 DNA reads TGTGCTAGTGGTCCGGACCGGGGAGGGGGGACCTATAGGACCGGGGAGCTGTTTTTT.

CDR3 residues: CASSPLRTGTLYHEQYF. In DNA, the CDR3 is TGTGCCAGCAGCCCCCTAAGGACAGGGACTCTTTACCACGAGCAGTACTTC. The J gene is TRBJ2-7, the V gene TRBV11-2; 8 bases are shared with TRBD1. This CDR3 region has 17 residues. The V segment lost 5 bases and the J segment 5 bases; nucleotides outside the gene matches: 17. The germline V gene encodes CDR1 SGHAT and CDR2 FQNNGV.

V gene TRBV7-2 combines with J gene TRBJ1-3, with D perhaps TRBD1 (6 bases). Trimming removed 2 bases from V and 2 bases from J, with 16 bases in between. The CDR3 loop spans 17 amino acids. Germline V lookup: CDR1 SGHTA, CDR2 FQGNSA. The CDR3 region is CASSLFGTSATGNTIYF. The CDR3 region has the DNA TGTGCCAGCAGCTTATTCGGGACATCCGCTACTGGAAACACCATATATTTT.

The V call is TRBV9, the J call TRBJ2-3, with TRBD2 matching 8 bases. The germline V gene has CDR1 SGDLS and CDR2 YYNGEE. J gave up 3 bases and V 3 bases, and 6 bases lay outside the gene matches. The CDR3 runs to 15 residues. DNA for the CDR3: TGTGCCAGCAGCGGACCGGGACTAGTAACAGATACGCAGTATTTT. Protein product: CASSGPGLVTDTQYF.

The chain combines TRBV7-9 with TRBJ1-1; 7 bases agree with TRBD1. Germline V gene sequence: CDR1 SEHNR, CDR2 FQNEAQ (reference sequence). Losses at the gene ends were 5 bases for V and 6 bases for J; bases not matched to a gene: 9. The CDR3 covers 14 residues. This chain's CDR3 is CASSRTGIRAEAFF. The CDR3 DNA is TGTGCCAGCAGCCGGACAGGCATTCGCGCTGAAGCTTTCTTT.

This clone came up a few times. CDR3: CSASGPVGDTQYF. CDR3 in DNA: TGCAGTGCTAGTGGACCCGTCGGGGATACGCAGTATTTT. The chain joins TRBV20-1 to TRBJ2-3; D remains unclear. Germline V CDR1 and CDR2: DFQATT, SNEGSKA (reference sequence). V lost 3 bases to trimming and J lost 6 bases, with 13 bases between them. There are 13 residues in the CDR3.

In its sample, this clone was seen a few times. V and J are TRBV13 and TRBJ2-7, with 7 bases aligning to TRBD2. The length of the CDR3 is 15 residues. Germline values: CDR1 PRHDT, CDR2 FYEKMQ (reference sequence). J lost 7 bases, V lost 3 bases, and 12 bases had no gene match. In DNA form, the CDR3 reads TGTGCCAGCAGCTTTAGCGGAAATGCCGGGGGGGAGCAGTACTTC. The encoded protein is CASSFSGNAGGEQYF. The complete variable domain, with remaining parts taken from reference TRBV13 and TRBJ2-7, reads AAGVIQSPRHLIKEKRETATLKCYPIPRHDTVYWYQQGPGQDPQFLISFYEKMQSDKGSIPDRFSAQQFSDYHSELNMSSLELGDSALYFCASSFSGNAGGEQYFGPGTRLTVT.

The V and J genes are TRBV7-2 and TRBJ2-1, with 7 bases aligning to TRBD2. The junction had 11 bases not matched to a gene; V was cut back by 5 bases and J by 10 bases. Germline values: CDR1 SGHTA, CDR2 FQGNSA. The length of the CDR3 is 14 residues. DNA for the CDR3: TGTGCCAGCAGCATGAGCGGGGACGGGCGAGAGCAGTTCTTC. It specifies CASSMSGDGREQFF.

This chain links TRBV19 with TRBJ2-1; 9 bases line up with TRBD2. Looked up from germline, CDR1 is LNHDA and CDR2 is SQIVND (reference sequence). V lost 0 bases to trimming and J lost 5 bases; unmatched junction nucleotides: 5. The CDR3 runs 16 residues. CDR3 loop: CASSIEVSGGDNEQFF. CDR3 sequence (DNA): TGTGCCAGTAGTATAGAAGTTAGCGGGGGAGACAATGAGCAGTTCTTC.

This rearrangement joins TRBV12-5 to TRBJ2-3; 12 bases fit TRBD2. Trimming took 3 bases from V and 1 from J; bases not matched to a gene: 5. The CDR3 length is 17 residues. The germline CDR1 and CDR2 sequences are LGHNT and FRNRAP. The DNA for the CDR3 is TGTGCTAGTGGTTTCTCTGGACTAGCGGGGCGCACAGATACGCAGTATTTT. The encoded protein is CASGFSGLAGRTDTQYF.

The chain employs TRBV25-1 and TRBJ2-2, with D possibly being TRBD2 (6 bases). Trimming shortened V by 9 bases and J by 2 bases, and 16 bases separated the two germline ends. Germline loops: CDR1 MGHDK, CDR2 SYGVNS. This CDR3 has 15 residues. The CDR3 nucleotides read TGTGCCAGTAAATGGGGGGAGACAAACACCGGGGAGCTGTTTTTT. It encodes CASKWGETNTGELFF. Full variable domain (missing parts from reference TRBV25-1 and TRBJ2-2): EADIYQTPRYLVIGTGKKITLECSQTMGHDKMYWYQQDPGMELHLIHYSYGVNSTEKGDLSSESTVSRIRTEHFPLTLESARPSHTSQYLCASKWGETNTGELFFGEGSRLTVL.

The genes are TRBV6-5 and TRBJ1-4; D may be TRBD1 (6 bases). Per germline, CDR1 MNHEY and CDR2 SVGAGI. The V gene lost 4 bases and the J gene lost 8 bases, with 14 bases spanning the gap. CDR3 size: 14 residues. The CDR3: CASSSSGASEKLFF. In DNA form, the CDR3 reads TGTGCCAGCAGTTCCTCGGGGGCGTCCGAAAAACTGTTTTTT.

The rearrangement joins TRBV5-1 to TRBJ2-7, with D tentatively TRBD2 (6 bases). The CDR3 totals 13 residues. V dropped 6 bases and J dropped 1 base, with 11 bases sitting between them. Germline CDR1 and CDR2: SGHRS and YFSETQ. CDR3 loop: CASTLGGSYEQYF. The CDR3 DNA follows: TGCGCCAGCACCCTCGGGGGATCCTACGAGCAGTACTTC.

This clone was seen once. The chain uses TRBV6-6 and TRBJ1-5, with TRBD1 as a possible D gene (6 bases). The germline CDR1 and CDR2 sequences are MNHNY and SVGAGI (reference sequence). Trimming stripped 8 bases from V and 4 bases from J, with 12 bases between. This CDR3 is built from 13 residues. The chain's CDR3 is CASSLGQNQPQHF. The CDR3 DNA reads as TGTGCCAGCTCTCTAGGACAGAATCAGCCCCAGCATTTT.

The V gene is TRBV18, the J gene TRBJ2-3; 14 positions match TRBD2. Trimming took 5 bases from V and 5 from J; bases not matched to a gene: 6. The CDR3 consists of 16 residues. Germline loops: CDR1 KGHSH, CDR2 LQKENI. The CDR3 coding sequence is TGTGCCAGCTCATCGGGACTAGCGGGAGCGAAAGATACGCAGTATTTT. It is translated as CASSSGLAGAKDTQYF. Complete variable domain (other parts from reference TRBV18 and TRBJ2-3): NAGVMQNPRHLVRRRGQEARLRCSPMKGHSHVYWYRQLPEEGLKFMVYLQKENIIDESGMPKERFSAEFPKEGPSILRIQQVVRGDSAAYFCASSSGLAGAKDTQYFGPGTRLTVL.

The V gene is TRBV30, the J gene TRBJ2-2, with 11 bases aligning to TRBD1. Germline assignment: CDR1 GTSNPN and CDR2 SVGIG (reference sequence). Trimming took 3 bases from V and 4 from J; bases not matched to a gene: 1. There are 14 residues in the CDR3. DNA for the CDR3: TGTGCCTGGAGGGGGACAGGGGGCACCGGGGAGCTGTTTTTT. Its translation: CAWRGTGGTGELFF.

CDR3 loop: CASSVRVAATSYEQYF. CDR3 in DNA: TGTGCCAGCAGTGTTAGGGTAGCGGCTACCTCCTACGAGCAGTACTTC. V usage is TRBV6-1 and J usage is TRBJ2-7; D is possibly TRBD2 (6 bases). V shed 4 bases and J shed 0 bases, with 16 bases lying between them. From germline, CDR1 is MNHNS and CDR2 SASEGT. The CDR3 runs 16 residues.

The count of this clone is one. The chain is built from TRBV30 and TRBJ1-1, with TRBD1 identical over 7 bases. The V gene's germline CDR1 is GTSNPN and CDR2 SVGIG (reference sequence). This CDR3 has 13 residues. Germline trimming cut 6 bases from V and 8 bases from J; bases unmatched to any gene: 12. CDR3 coding DNA: TGTGCCTGTTCCAGGGCCGGGACAGAGGAAGCTTTCTTT. Translation: CACSRAGTEEAFF.

The rearrangement links TRBV6-6 to TRBJ2-7; 10 bases match TRBD1. CDR3 length: 14 amino acids. Germline CDR1 MNHNY, CDR2 SVGAGI (reference sequence). V was clipped by 7 bases and J by 3 bases; unmatched bases: 6. CDR3 in DNA: TGTGCCAGCAACGCCGGGACAGGGGTCTACGAGCAGTACTTC. Its protein product is CASNAGTGVYEQYF.

This chain joins TRBV6-1 and TRBJ1-1; the D gene is possibly TRBD1 (6 bases). CDR3 length equals 17 residues. The ends were cut back, 3 bases at V and 1 base at J, with 18 bases in the middle. Looked up from germline, CDR1 is MNHNS and CDR2 is SASEGT. The CDR3 region is CASSETGSGGSNTEAFF. In nucleotides, the CDR3 is TGTGCCAGCAGTGAGACAGGATCGGGGGGATCGAACACTGAAGCTTTCTTT.

The genes are TRBV27 and TRBJ2-1, with 8 nucleotides matching TRBD1. The CDR3 has 19 amino acids. CDR1 MNHEY and CDR2 SMNVEV come from the germline V gene (reference sequence). V lost 6 bases, J lost 0 bases, and 16 bases stayed unmatched. The CDR3 DNA follows: TGTGCCAGCAGGGATTCCGGCAGGGGGCACGAGAGCTCCTACAATGAGCAGTTCTTC. This sequence encodes CASRDSGRGHESSYNEQFF.

The chain employs TRBV19 and TRBJ2-7; 12 bases map to TRBD1. In germline, CDR1 is LNHDA, CDR2 SQIVND (reference sequence). V gave up 9 bases and J gave up 7 bases; unmatched junction bases: 7. CDR3 length equals 13 residues. The DNA for the CDR3 is TGTGCCAGCACGGGACAGGGGGCGCTGGAGCAGTACTTC. Its translation: CASTGQGALEQYF.

The genes are TRBV5-1 and TRBJ2-1; 9 bases line up with TRBD2. The CDR3 spans 17 residues. V gave up 0 bases and J gave up 8 bases; unmatched junction bases: 12. The V gene's germline CDR1 is SGHRS and CDR2 YFSETQ. In DNA, the CDR3 is TGCGCCAGCAGCTTGGCCGGGAGCGGGGGGATTTTAGATGAGCAGTTCTTC. Its translation is CASSLAGSGGILDEQFF.

V and J are TRBV11-2 and TRBJ1-3; D is uncertain. Trimming took off 3 bases at V and 8 bases at J, with 8 bases between the two ends. The CDR3 is 12 amino acids. The germline V gene encodes CDR1 SGHAT and CDR2 FQNNGV. The CDR3 loop is CASSFGEDTIYF. CDR3 coding DNA: TGTGCCAGCAGCTTCGGGGAAGACACCATATATTTT.

The chain couples TRBV7-2 to TRBJ2-7; D is possibly TRBD1 (6 bases). The CDR3 totals 13 residues. CDR1 and CDR2 from the germline V gene are SGHTA and FQGNSA. The V gene lost 5 bases and the J gene lost 3 bases, with 11 bases spanning the gap. The CDR3 region is CASSAGVGYEQYF. Here the CDR3 DNA reads TGTGCCAGCAGCGCAGGGGTTGGCTACGAGCAGTACTTC.

The V gene is TRBV19, the J gene TRBJ1-4; tentatively, D is TRBD1 (5 bases). The CDR3 contains 14 residues. The germline V gene has CDR1 LNHDA and CDR2 SQIVND (reference sequence). V was pared by 5 bases and J by 7 bases, with 14 bases between. The CDR3 region has the DNA TGTGCCAGTAGTCCCCTGGTGGGGGGTGAAAAACTGTTTTTT. Amino acids: CASSPLVGGEKLFF.